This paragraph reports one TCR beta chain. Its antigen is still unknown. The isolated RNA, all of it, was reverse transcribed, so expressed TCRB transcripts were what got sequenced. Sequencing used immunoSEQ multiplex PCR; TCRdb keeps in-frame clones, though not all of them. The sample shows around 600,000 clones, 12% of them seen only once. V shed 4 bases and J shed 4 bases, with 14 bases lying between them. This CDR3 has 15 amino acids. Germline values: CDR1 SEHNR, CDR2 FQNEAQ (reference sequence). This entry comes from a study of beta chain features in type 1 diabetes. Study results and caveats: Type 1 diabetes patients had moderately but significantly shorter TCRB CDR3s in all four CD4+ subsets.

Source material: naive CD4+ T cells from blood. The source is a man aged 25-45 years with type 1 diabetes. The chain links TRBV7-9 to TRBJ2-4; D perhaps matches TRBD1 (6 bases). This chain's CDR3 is CASSSQGLSKNIQYF. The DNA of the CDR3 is TGTGCCAGCAGCTCCCAGGGGTTGTCAAAAAACATTCAGTACTTC.